Below, 15 T cell receptor beta chains from the same sample are listed, as sequenced in a study of CD8+ T cells in alopecia areata (dated 2018 in TCRdb). This sample's time point label indicates: baseline before oral tofacitinib. Libraries came from the immunoSEQ multiplex PCR assay. RNA was extracted from all samples and reverse transcribed into cDNA as template for TCR sequencing. The table comes from immuneACCESS by way of TCRdb, which keeps in-frame sequences with V and J called. Part of the clones is missing from these tables; in studies checked, under half for an unresolved V gene and the rest for unknown reasons. For this sample there are some 170,000 clones; about 72% appear just once. The biggest ten clones account for 9.5% to 12% of the sample. This specimen was CD8+ T cells sorted from blood, taken at week 0. All receptors derive from a human donor with alopecia areata.

J is TRBJ1-4 and V is TRBV6-5; a weak D match, TRBD1 (6 bases). The V end was cut by 2 bases, the J end by 6 bases, with 16 bases between. Germline V lookup: CDR1 MNHEY, CDR2 SVGAGI. There are 16 residues in the CDR3. DNA of the CDR3: TGTGCCAGCAGTTACGGTTATTCGGACAGCGATGAAAAACTGTTTTTT. Encoded protein: CASSYGYSDSDEKLFF.

In this sample, this clone turned up a few times. This chain joins TRBV29-1 and TRBJ2-7, with D perhaps TRBD1 (6 bases). Germline loops: CDR1 SQVTM, CDR2 ANQGSEA. This CDR3 region has 15 residues. V lost 0 bases, J lost 3 bases, and 15 bases lay in between. In nucleotides, the CDR3 is TGCAGCGTTGAAGATGGGGCGGACAGCCGCTACGAGCAGTACTTC. Its translation is CSVEDGADSRYEQYF.

The chain links TRBV4-1 to TRBJ1-3; D is unclear. V was pared by 1 base and J by 4 bases, with 8 bases between. CDR1 and CDR2 (germline): MGHRA, YSYEKL. The CDR3 extends over 14 amino acids. The CDR3 DNA reads TGCGCCAGCAGCCAAGGATTCACCGGAAACACCATATATTTT. This sequence encodes CASSQGFTGNTIYF.

This clone was seen more than once but under ten times. This chain connects TRBV6-1 to TRBJ2-5; the D is unclear. V was trimmed by 11 bases and J by 5 bases, leaving 6 bases between them. This CDR3 contains 9 residues. Germline-derived CDR1 and CDR2 are MNHNS and SASEGT. This CDR3 is CAASETQYF. DNA for the CDR3: TGTGCCGCCAGCGAGACCCAGTACTTC.

This clone turned up a few times. V gene TRBV6-5 combines with J gene TRBJ1-5; no firm D call. The CDR3 runs to 13 residues. V was cut by 5 bases and J by 5 bases, with 10 bases left in between. The germline V gene has CDR1 MNHEY and CDR2 SVGAGI. The CDR3 DNA follows: TGTGCCAGCAGTGGAGAGGTGGATCAGCCCCAGCATTTT. It yields the protein CASSGEVDQPQHF.

This clone was detected only once. The chain links TRBV2 to TRBJ1-2; the match to TRBD1 covers 10 bases. The germline CDR1 and CDR2 sequences are SNHLY and FYNNEI. This CDR3 region has 15 residues. The J segment lost 2 bases and the V segment lost 3 bases, leaving 3 bases of the junction unmatched. Written as DNA, the CDR3 is TGTGCCAGCAGTGAGTCGGGACAGGGGAACTATGGCTACACCTTC. This translates into CASSESGQGNYGYTF.

This clone came up many times. V usage is TRBV11-1 and J usage is TRBJ2-7; the D gene is possibly TRBD2 (6 bases). CDR1 is SGHAT, CDR2 FQDESV, per germline (reference sequence). V lost 5 bases, J lost 3 bases, and 17 bases lay in between. The CDR3 extends over 15 amino acids. As DNA, the CDR3 is TGTGCCAGCAGCAGCAGAGATCTCGGGGGCTACGAGCAGTACTTC. Protein sequence: CASSSRDLGGYEQYF. The variable domain in full, completed from reference TRBV11-1 and TRBJ2-7, reads EAEVAQSPRYKITEKSQAVAFWCDPISGHATLYWYRQILGQGPELLVQFQDESVVDDSQLPKDRFSAERLKGVDSTLKIQPAELGDSAMYLCASSSRDLGGYEQYFGPGTRLTVT.

V and J are TRBV30 and TRBJ2-3; D might be TRBD1 (5 bases). CDR3 length equals 12 residues. Per germline, CDR1 GTSNPN and CDR2 SVGIG (reference sequence). The germline V and J ends were trimmed by 5 bases and 5 bases, with 11 bases remaining between them. The CDR3 protein is CAWSPGQDTQYF. The CDR3 DNA sequence: TGTGCCTGGTCGCCCGGACAAGATACGCAGTATTTT.

This chain uses TRBV19 with TRBJ1-5; D gene unclear. The CDR3 runs 13 residues. V was clipped by 3 bases and J by 1 base, with 4 bases between them. From germline, CDR1 is LNHDA and CDR2 SQIVND (reference sequence). DNA for the CDR3: TGTGCCAGTAGTATGGTCAGCAATCAGCCCCAGCATTTT. This encodes CASSMVSNQPQHF.

V gene TRBV27 combines with J gene TRBJ2-1; 8 nucleotides line up with TRBD1. Unmatched junction bases numbered 14, after V lost 5 bases and J lost 8 bases. This CDR3 contains 16 residues. Germline CDR1 MNHEY, CDR2 SMNVEV (reference sequence). CDR3 DNA: TGTGCCAGCAGTCCAAACCAGGGGGCTCGGCTATATGAGCAGTTCTTC. Amino acid sequence: CASSPNQGARLYEQFF.

On this clone itself: The sample has other DNA sequences that encode this CDR3 too. V is TRBV15 and J is TRBJ1-3; D is uncertain. The CDR3 sequence is 15 residues long. Between the trimmed V and J ends, which lost 0 bases and 0 bases, there was a span of 6 bases. Per germline, CDR1 LNHNV and CDR2 YYDKDF (reference sequence). As DNA, the CDR3 is TGTGCCACCAGCAGAGATCAGAGCTCTGGAAACACCATATATTTT. Its translation: CATSRDQSSGNTIYF.

The chain joins TRBV30 to TRBJ2-1; TRBD2 matches 10 bases. This CDR3 spans 15 amino acids. Germline-derived CDR1 and CDR2 are GTSNPN and SVGIG (reference sequence). V trimming: 0 bases; J trimming: 3 bases; junction bases outside the gene matches: 2. The CDR3 coding sequence is TGTGCCTGGAGTGTACTAGCGGGGCGCTACAATGAGCAGTTCTTC. This translates into CAWSVLAGRYNEQFF.

This sequence joins TRBV7-9 and TRBJ1-4; TRBD1 aligns across 9 bases. The CDR3 length is 16 residues. Germline lookup yields CDR1 SEHNR and CDR2 FQNEAQ (reference sequence). Trimming at V came to 0 bases and at J to 6 bases, leaving 5 bases not matched to a gene. Here the CDR3 reads CASSLANRGLDEKLFF. The CDR3 DNA sequence: TGTGCCAGCAGCTTAGCCAACAGGGGGCTAGATGAAAAACTGTTTTTT.

For this clone: At the DNA level, this CDR3 is encoded by other sequences in the same sample as well. The chain carries TRBV27 and TRBJ2-7, with no clear D. This CDR3 is built from 12 residues. The germline gives CDR1 MNHEY, CDR2 SMNVEV (reference sequence). The V end lost 3 bases, the J end lost 6 bases, and 9 bases lay between the germline ends. DNA of the CDR3: TGTGCCAGCAGTTTCCTAGGACGCGAGCAGTACTTC. As protein: CASSFLGREQYF.

The chain links TRBV11-2 to TRBJ1-1; perhaps TRBD1 as D (6 bases). The CDR3 has 15 amino acids. CDR1 is SGHAT and CDR2 is FQNNGV in the germline V gene. The V gene lost 5 bases and the J gene lost 0 bases, with 13 bases spanning the gap. CDR3 DNA: TGTGCCAGCAGCCAGAATCAGGGGATGAACACTGAAGCTTTCTTT. Amino acids: CASSQNQGMNTEAFF.